This T cell receptor beta chain is from a study of blood T cell repertoires in COVID-19. Study information: From T cells, B-cell-depleted T cells, or PBMCs came the material, which was cDNA or gDNA.

V trimming: 3 bases; J trimming: 0 bases; junction bases outside the gene matches: 9. From germline, CDR1 is SGHRS and CDR2 YFSETQ. The CDR3 consists of 17 residues. Authors' analysis steps: Using reference gene primer amplification, nucleated cell counts were estimated. The data were produced by immunoSEQ multiplex PCR, yet TCRdb's version contains in-frame clones alone and is incomplete. The V and J calls and clone size were taken over from that table, and D and trimming were inferred from the DNA. The data contain under 300,000 clones, 88% of them singletons. The study drew participants aged about 18 to 89 years from 20 to 30 US areas. Cohort placement rested on clinical history that participants reported themselves.

The gene calls are TRBV5-1 and TRBJ2-3; 8 bases align to TRBD1. The material sequenced was PBMCs or T cells enriched from blood (not recorded which). The source is a woman in her twenties or thirties who had recovered from COVID-19. CDR3 DNA sequence: TGCGCCAGCAGCTCCCGGACAGGGCCGATTAGCACAGATACGCAGTATTTT. It encodes CASSSRTGPISTDTQYF.